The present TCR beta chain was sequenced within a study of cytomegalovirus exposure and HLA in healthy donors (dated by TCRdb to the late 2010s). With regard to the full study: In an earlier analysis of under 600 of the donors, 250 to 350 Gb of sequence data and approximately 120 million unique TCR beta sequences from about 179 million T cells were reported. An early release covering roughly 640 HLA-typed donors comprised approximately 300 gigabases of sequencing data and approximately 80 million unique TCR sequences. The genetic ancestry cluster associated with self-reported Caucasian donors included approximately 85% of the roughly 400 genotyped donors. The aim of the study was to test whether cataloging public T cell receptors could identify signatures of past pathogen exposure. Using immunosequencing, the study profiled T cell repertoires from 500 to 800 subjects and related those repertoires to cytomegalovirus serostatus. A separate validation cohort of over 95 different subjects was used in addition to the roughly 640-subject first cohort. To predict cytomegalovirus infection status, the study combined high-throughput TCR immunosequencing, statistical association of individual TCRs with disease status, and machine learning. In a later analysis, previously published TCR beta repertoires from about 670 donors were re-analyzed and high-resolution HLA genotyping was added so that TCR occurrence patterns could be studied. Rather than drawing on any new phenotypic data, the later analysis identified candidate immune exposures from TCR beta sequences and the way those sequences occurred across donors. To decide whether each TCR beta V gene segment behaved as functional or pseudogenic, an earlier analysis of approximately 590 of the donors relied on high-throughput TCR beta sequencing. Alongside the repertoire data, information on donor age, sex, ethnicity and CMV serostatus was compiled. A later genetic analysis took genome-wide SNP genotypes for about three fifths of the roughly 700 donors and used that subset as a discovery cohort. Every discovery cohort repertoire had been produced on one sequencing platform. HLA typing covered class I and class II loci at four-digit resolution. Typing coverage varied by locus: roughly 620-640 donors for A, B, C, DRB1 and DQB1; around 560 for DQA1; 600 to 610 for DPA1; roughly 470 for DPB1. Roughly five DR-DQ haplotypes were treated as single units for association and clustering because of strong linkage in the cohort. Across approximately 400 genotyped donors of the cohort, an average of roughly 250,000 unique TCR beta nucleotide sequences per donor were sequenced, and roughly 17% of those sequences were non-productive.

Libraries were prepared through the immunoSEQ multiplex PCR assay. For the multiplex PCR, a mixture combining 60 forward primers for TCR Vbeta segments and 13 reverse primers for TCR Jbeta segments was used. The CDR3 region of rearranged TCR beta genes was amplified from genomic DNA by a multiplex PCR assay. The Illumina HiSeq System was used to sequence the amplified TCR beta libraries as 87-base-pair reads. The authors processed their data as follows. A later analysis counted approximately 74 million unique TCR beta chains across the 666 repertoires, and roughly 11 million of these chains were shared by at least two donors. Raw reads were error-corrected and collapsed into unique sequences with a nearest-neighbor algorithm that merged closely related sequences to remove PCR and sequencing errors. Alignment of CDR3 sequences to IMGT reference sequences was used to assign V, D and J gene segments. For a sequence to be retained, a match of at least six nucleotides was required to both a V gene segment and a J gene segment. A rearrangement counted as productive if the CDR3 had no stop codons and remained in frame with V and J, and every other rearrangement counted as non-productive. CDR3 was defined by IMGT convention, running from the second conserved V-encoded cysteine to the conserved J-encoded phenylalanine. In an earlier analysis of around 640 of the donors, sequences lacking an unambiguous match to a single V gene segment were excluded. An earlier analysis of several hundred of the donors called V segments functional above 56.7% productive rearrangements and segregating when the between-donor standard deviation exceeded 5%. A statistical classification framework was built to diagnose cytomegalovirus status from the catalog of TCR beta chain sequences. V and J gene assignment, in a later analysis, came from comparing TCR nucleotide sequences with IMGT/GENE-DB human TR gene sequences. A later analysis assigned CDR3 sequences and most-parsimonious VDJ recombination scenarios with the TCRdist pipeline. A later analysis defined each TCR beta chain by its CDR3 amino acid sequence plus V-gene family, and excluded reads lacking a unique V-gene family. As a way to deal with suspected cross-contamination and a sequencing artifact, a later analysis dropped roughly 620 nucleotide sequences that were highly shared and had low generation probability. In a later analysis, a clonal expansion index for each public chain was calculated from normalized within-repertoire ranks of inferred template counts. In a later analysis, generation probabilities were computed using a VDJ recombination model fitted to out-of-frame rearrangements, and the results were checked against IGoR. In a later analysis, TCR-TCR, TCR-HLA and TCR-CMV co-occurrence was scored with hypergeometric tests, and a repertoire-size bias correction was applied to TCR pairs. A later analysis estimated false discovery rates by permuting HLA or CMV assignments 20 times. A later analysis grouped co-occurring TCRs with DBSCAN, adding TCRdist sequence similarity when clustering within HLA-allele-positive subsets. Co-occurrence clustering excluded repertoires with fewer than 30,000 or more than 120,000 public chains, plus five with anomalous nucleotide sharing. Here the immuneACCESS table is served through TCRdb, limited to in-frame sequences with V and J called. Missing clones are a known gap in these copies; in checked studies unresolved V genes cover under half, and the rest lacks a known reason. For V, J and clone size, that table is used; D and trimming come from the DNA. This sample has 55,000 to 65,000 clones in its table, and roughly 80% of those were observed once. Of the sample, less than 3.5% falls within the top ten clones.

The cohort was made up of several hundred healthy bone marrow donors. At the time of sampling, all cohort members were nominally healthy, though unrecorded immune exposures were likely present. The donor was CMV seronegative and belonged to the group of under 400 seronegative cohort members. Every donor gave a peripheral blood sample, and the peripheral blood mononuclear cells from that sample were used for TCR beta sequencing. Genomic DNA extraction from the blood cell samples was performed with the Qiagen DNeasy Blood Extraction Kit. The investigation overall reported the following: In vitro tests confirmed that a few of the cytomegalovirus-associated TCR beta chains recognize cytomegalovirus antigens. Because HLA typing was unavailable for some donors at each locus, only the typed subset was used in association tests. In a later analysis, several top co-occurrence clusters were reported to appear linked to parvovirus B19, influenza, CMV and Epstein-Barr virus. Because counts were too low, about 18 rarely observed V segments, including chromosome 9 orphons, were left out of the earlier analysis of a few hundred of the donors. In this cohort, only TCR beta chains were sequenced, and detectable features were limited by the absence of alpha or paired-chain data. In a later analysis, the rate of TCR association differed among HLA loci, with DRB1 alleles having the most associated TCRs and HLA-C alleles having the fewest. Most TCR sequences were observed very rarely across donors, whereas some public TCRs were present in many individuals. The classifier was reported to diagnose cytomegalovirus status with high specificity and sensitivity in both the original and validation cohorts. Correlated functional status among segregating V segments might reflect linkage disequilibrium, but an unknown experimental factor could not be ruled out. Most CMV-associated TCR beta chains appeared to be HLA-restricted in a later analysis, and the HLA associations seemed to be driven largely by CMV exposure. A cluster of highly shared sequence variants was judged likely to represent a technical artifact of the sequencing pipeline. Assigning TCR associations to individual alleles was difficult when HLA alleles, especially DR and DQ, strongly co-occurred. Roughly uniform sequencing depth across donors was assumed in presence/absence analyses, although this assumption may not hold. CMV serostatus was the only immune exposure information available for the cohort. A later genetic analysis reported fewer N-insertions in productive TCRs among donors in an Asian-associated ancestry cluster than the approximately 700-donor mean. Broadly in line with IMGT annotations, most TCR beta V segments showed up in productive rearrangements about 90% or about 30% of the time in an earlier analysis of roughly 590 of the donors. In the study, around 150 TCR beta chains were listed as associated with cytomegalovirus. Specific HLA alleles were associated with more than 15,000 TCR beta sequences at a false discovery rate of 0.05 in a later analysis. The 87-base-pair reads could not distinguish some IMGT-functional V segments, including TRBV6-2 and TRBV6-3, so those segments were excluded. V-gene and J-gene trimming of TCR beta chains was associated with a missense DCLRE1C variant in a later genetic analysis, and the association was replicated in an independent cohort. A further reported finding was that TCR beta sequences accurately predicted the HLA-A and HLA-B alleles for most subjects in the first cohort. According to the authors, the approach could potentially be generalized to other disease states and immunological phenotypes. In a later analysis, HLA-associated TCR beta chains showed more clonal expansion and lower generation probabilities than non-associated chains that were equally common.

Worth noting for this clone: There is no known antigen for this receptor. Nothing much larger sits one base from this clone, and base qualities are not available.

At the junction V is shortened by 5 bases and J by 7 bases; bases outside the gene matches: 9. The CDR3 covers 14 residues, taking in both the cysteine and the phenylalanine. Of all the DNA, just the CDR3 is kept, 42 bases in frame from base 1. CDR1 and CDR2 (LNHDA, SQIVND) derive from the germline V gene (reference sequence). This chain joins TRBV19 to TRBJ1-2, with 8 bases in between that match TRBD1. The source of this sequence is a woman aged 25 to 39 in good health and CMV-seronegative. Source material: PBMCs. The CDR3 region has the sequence CASSARQGPGGYTF. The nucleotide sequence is TGTGCCAGTAGTGCGCGACAGGGGCCGGGTGGCTACACCTTC.